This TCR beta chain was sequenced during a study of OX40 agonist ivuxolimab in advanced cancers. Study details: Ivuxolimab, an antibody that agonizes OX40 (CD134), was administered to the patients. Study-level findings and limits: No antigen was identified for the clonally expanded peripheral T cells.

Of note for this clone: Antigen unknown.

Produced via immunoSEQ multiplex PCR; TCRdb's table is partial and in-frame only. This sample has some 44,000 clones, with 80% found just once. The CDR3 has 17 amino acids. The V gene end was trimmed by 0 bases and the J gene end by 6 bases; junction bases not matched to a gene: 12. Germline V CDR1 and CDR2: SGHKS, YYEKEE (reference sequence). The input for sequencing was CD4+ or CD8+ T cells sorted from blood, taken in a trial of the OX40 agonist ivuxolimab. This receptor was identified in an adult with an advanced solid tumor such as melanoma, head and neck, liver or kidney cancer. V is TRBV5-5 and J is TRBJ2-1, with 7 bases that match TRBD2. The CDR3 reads CASSLAGAGLLGNEQFF. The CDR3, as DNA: TGTGCCAGCAGCTTGGCCGGGGCGGGACTACTGGGCAATGAGCAGTTCTTC.